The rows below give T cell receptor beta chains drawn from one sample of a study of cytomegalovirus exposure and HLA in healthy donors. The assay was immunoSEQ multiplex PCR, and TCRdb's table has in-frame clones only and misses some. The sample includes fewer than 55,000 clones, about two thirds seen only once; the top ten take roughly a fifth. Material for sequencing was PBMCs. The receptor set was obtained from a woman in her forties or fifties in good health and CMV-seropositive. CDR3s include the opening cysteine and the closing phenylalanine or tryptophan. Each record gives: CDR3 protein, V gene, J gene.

CDR3 protein: CASGLTLAGTQAEYQETQYF
V gene: TRBV12-5
J gene: TRBJ2-5

CDR3 protein: CASTQPGQAGETQYF
V gene: TRBV19
J gene: TRBJ2-5

CDR3 protein: CASSQGQGWFGEAFF
V gene: TRBV4-3
J gene: TRBJ1-1

CDR3 protein: CASSYGTLYNEQFF
V gene: TRBV6-6
J gene: TRBJ2-1

CDR3 protein: CASTYGGRTNEKLFF
V gene: TRBV6-6
J gene: TRBJ1-4

CDR3 protein: CASSQLGLEDEQFF
V gene: TRBV14
J gene: TRBJ2-1

CDR3 protein: CASSPGFASGELFF
V gene: TRBV19
J gene: TRBJ2-2

CDR3 protein: CASSQDLGGRNYGYTF
V gene: TRBV4-3
J gene: TRBJ1-2

CDR3 protein: CASSRAGTGGSQPQHF
V gene: TRBV7-9
J gene: TRBJ1-5

CDR3 protein: CASSRGGWAEAFF
V gene: TRBV7-9
J gene: TRBJ1-1

CDR3 protein: CASSPFAGQGTGELFF
V gene: TRBV18
J gene: TRBJ2-2

CDR3 protein: CASSPGDGTYEQYF
V gene: TRBV9
J gene: TRBJ2-7

CDR3 protein: CASSQESYTEAFF
V gene: TRBV4-3
J gene: TRBJ1-1

CDR3 protein: CATAQGAVTEAFF
V gene: TRBV7-9
J gene: TRBJ1-1

CDR3 protein: CASNPMDRGGGNTEAFF
V gene: TRBV19
J gene: TRBJ1-1

CDR3 protein: CAISGGQFETEAFF
V gene: TRBV10-3
J gene: TRBJ1-1

CDR3 protein: CARKTGGYNSPLHF
V gene: TRBV2
J gene: TRBJ1-6

CDR3 protein: CASSMRIGQPQHF
V gene: TRBV19
J gene: TRBJ1-5

CDR3 protein: CASSLSRSAEAFF
V gene: TRBV7-2
J gene: TRBJ1-1

CDR3 protein: CASSPRGSHEQFF
V gene: TRBV7-3
J gene: TRBJ2-1

CDR3 protein: CASSLTGFGETQYF
V gene: TRBV7-2
J gene: TRBJ2-5

CDR3 protein: CASSQFSSVGENTEAFF
V gene: TRBV4-3
J gene: TRBJ1-1

CDR3 protein: CASSLSGGTEAFF
V gene: TRBV27
J gene: TRBJ1-1

CDR3 protein: CASSVGSRDYEQYF
V gene: TRBV9
J gene: TRBJ2-7

CDR3 protein: CASSFEGGPYEQYF
V gene: TRBV27
J gene: TRBJ2-7

CDR3 protein: CASSSDGGRPNTEAFF
V gene: TRBV5-1
J gene: TRBJ1-1

CDR3 protein: CASSLTSGGAGDTDTQYF
V gene: TRBV7-3
J gene: TRBJ2-3

CDR3 protein: CASSIVAGVPHEQYF
V gene: TRBV19
J gene: TRBJ2-7

CDR3 protein: CASSPDSTNTEAFF
V gene: TRBV5-1
J gene: TRBJ1-1

CDR3 protein: CASSVVRNPQTFF
V gene: TRBV9
J gene: TRBJ1-1

CDR3 protein: CASSRGLNTEAFF
V gene: TRBV7-3
J gene: TRBJ1-1

CDR3 protein: CSSPGQGWDEQFF
V gene: TRBV29-1
J gene: TRBJ2-1

CDR3 protein: CASSLDYTGMSDEQFF
V gene: TRBV11-3
J gene: TRBJ2-1